This is a list of T cell receptor beta chains from one sample in a study of T cells in Graves' hyperthyroidism and ophthalmopathy. TCRdb used MiXCR to reprocess the multiplex PCR reads, holding one entry per CDR3 protein. The data show fewer than 650,000 distinct CDR3 sequences, about 15% seen once. The material sequenced was blood. These receptors were collected from a woman between 35 and 50 years old with Graves' ophthalmopathy. Both conserved end residues are part of each CDR3. D genes are given only for firm matches. The size entry is marked missing in some rows and otherwise reads once, few, many or a size class.

j_call | v_call | clone_size | d_call | cdr3_aa | cdr3_nt
TRBJ2-7 | TRBV7-2 | many | TRBD2 | CASSLASGSRQYF | TGTGCCAGCAGCTTAGCTAGCGGGTCCAGGCAGTACTTC
TRBJ2-7 | TRBV6-2/TRBV6-3 | many | . | CASSYSGPPGAYEQYF | TGTGCCAGCAGTTACTCCGGGCCGCCGGGCGCCTACGAGCAGTACTTC
TRBJ2-7 | TRBV20-1 | many | . | CSASRSLDGPYEQYF | TGCAGTGCTAGTCGTTCCCTGGACGGACCCTACGAGCAGTACTTC
TRBJ2-7 | TRBV7-3 | . | . | CASSFGPKGFEQYF | TGTGCCAGCAGCTTCGGGCCCAAGGGATTCGAGCAGTACTTC
TRBJ1-2 | TRBV10-3 | many | . | CAISDPRGGSGYTF | TGTGCCATCAGTGATCCGAGGGGGGGCAGTGGCTACACCTTC
TRBJ2-5 | TRBV9 | many | TRBD2 | CASSGHFLADQETQYF | TGTGCCAGCAGCGGACACTTTCTAGCGGACCAAGAGACCCAGTACTTC
TRBJ1-1 | TRBV11-2 | many | . | CASSRQREGLRDTEAFF | TGTGCCAGCAGCCGCCAGAGAGAGGGGTTAAGGGACACTGAAGCTTTCTTT
TRBJ1-2 | TRBV27 | many | . | CASSGRPYGYTF | TGTGCCAGCTCGGGCCGACCCTATGGCTACACCTTC
TRBJ2-5 | TRBV10-2 | many | TRBD2 | CASMGGGSVETQYF | TGCGCCAGCATGGGGGGGGGTTCGGTTGAGACCCAGTACTTC
TRBJ1-1 | TRBV28 | many | TRBD1 | CASSQKNRGGTEAFF | TGTGCCAGCAGCCAGAAAAACAGGGGCGGCACTGAAGCTTTCTTT
TRBJ2-3 | TRBV2 | many | TRBD2 | CASKREGPSRDTQYF | TGTGCCAGCAAGCGGGAGGGCCCGTCCAGGGATACGCAGTATTTT
TRBJ2-5 | TRBV28 | many | TRBD1 | CASSKPGTEETQYF | TGTGCCAGCAGCAAGCCCGGGACAGAAGAGACCCAGTACTTC
TRBJ2-1 | TRBV28 | many | TRBD1 | CASSAWTGKSYNEQFF | TGTGCCAGCAGTGCGTGGACAGGAAAGTCCTACAATGAGCAGTTCTTC
TRBJ2-7 | TRBV12-5 | few | . | CASGLGPGVTGVSYEQYF | TGTGCTAGTGGTTTGGGCCCTGGGGTAACCGGGGTATCCTACGAGCAGTACTTC
TRBJ1-2 | TRBV7-2 | many | TRBD1 | CASSLAPTGGDGYTF | TGTGCCAGCAGCTTAGCGCCGACAGGGGGCGATGGCTACACCTTC
TRBJ2-3 | TRBV28 | many | TRBD2 | CASSPRTRDTDTQYF | TGTGCCAGCAGTCCAAGGACTAGAGACACAGATACGCAGTATTTT
TRBJ2-5 | TRBV28 | many | TRBD1 | CASSSILQGETQYF | TGTGCCAGCAGTTCCATACTACAGGGGGAGACCCAGTACTTC
TRBJ1-5 | TRBV20-1 | . | . | CSAREIGGGGQPQHF | TGCAGTGCTAGAGAAATAGGAGGGGGGGGGCAGCCCCAGCATTTT
TRBJ1-2 | TRBV28 | many | . | CASEPTDRTNYGYTF | TGTGCCAGCGAACCCACCGACAGGACTAACTATGGCTACACCTTC
TRBJ2-7 | TRBV6-5 | many | . | CASSYSPTASYEQYF | TGTGCCAGCAGTTACTCCCCGACAGCCTCCTACGAGCAGTACTTC
TRBJ2-7 | TRBV5-1 | many | . | CASSPPPSEYRNEQYF | TGCGCCAGCAGCCCGCCCCCCTCTGAGTACCGAAACGAGCAGTACTTC
TRBJ1-1 | TRBV6-2/TRBV6-3 | many | . | CASSYTRPNTEAFF | TGTGCCAGCAGTTATACCCGGCCGAACACTGAAGCTTTCTTT
TRBJ2-2 | TRBV10-3 | . | TRBD2 | CATGLAGFTGELFF | TGTGCCACCGGACTAGCGGGATTTACCGGGGAGCTGTTTTTT
TRBJ2-7 | TRBV9 | . | TRBD1 | CASSVAQRARQGFYEQYF | TGTGCCAGCAGCGTAGCTCAAAGGGCCAGACAGGGGTTCTACGAGCAGTACTTC
TRBJ1-2 | TRBV5-1 | many | TRBD1 | CASSFGTGPTNYGYTF | TGCGCCAGCAGCTTCGGGACAGGGCCAACTAACTATGGCTACACCTTC
TRBJ1-1 | TRBV12-3/TRBV12-4 | few | . | CASSLGGQDGYTEAFF | TGTGCCAGCAGCCTAGGGGGACAAGACGGATACACTGAAGCTTTCTTT
TRBJ2-7 | TRBV28 | many | TRBD2 | CASSLGGIAYEQYF | TGTGCCAGCAGTCTCGGGGGGATCGCCTACGAGCAGTACTTC
TRBJ2-7 | TRBV6-1 | few | TRBD2 | CASSETSGTTEQYF | TGTGCCAGCAGTGAGACTAGCGGGACTACCGAGCAGTACTTC
TRBJ2-5 | TRBV20-1 | many | TRBD2 | CSAATSGALETQYF | TGCAGTGCTGCGACTAGCGGGGCCCTAGAGACCCAGTACTTC
TRBJ2-7 | TRBV19 | . | . | CASSIGQNYEQYF | TGTGCCAGTAGTATCGGGCAAAACTACGAGCAGTACTTC
TRBJ1-1 | TRBV10-3 | few | . | CAISESDGWNTEAFF | TGTGCCATCAGTGAGTCGGACGGCTGGAACACTGAAGCTTTCTTT
TRBJ1-1 | TRBV12-3/TRBV12-4 | many | TRBD1 | CASSFGQGRAFF | TGTGCCAGCAGTTTCGGACAGGGAAGAGCTTTCTTT
TRBJ2-7 | TRBV5-1 | . | . | CASSLSGTYKQYF | TGCGCCAGCAGCTTGTCCGGGACATACAAGCAGTACTTC
TRBJ1-1 | TRBV12-3/TRBV12-4 | many | . | CASTPLSSYTEAFF | TGTGCCAGCACCCCCCTAAGTAGTTACACTGAAGCTTTCTTT
TRBJ2-2 | TRBV13 | many | TRBD2 | CASSTAGTSGRAGVEEELFF | TGTGCCAGCAGCACAGCCGGGACTAGCGGGAGGGCCGGGGTTGAAGAGGAGCTGTTTTTT
TRBJ2-5 | TRBV28 | many | TRBD1 | CASSKSGTGREGTQYF | TGTGCCAGCAGTAAATCCGGGACAGGGCGAGAGGGGACCCAGTACTTC
TRBJ1-3 | TRBV7-8 | few | . | CASSLGGGSSGNTIYF | TGTGCCAGCAGCTTAGGTGGGGGGAGCTCTGGAAACACCATATATTTT
TRBJ1-2 | TRBV5-5 | . | TRBD1 | CASSSRGRGDYGYTF | TGTGCCAGCAGCTCGAGGGGGCGAGGTGACTATGGCTACACCTTC
TRBJ1-1 | TRBV12-5 | . | . | CASGLVPRNRVRVNTEAFF | TGTGCTAGTGGTTTGGTACCTCGTAATAGGGTCAGGGTGAACACTGAAGCTTTCTTT
TRBJ2-7 | TRBV11-2 | few | TRBD2 | CASSIWTSGVSSYEQYF | TGTGCCAGCAGCATCTGGACTAGCGGGGTGAGCTCCTACGAGCAGTACTTC
TRBJ2-7 | TRBV28 | many | . | CASSLFRRQPYEQYF | TGTGCCAGCAGTTTATTCCGCCGCCAGCCCTACGAGCAGTACTTC
TRBJ2-5 | TRBV5-1 | few | TRBD2 | CASTASGTYQETQYF | TGCGCCAGCACGGCTAGCGGGACGTACCAAGAGACCCAGTACTTC
TRBJ2-7 | TRBV6-1 | few | TRBD1 | CASSVSGQGFGEQYF | TGTGCCAGCAGTGTATCGGGACAGGGGTTCGGCGAGCAGTACTTC
TRBJ2-5 | TRBV12-3/TRBV12-4 | few | . | CASSYGPDRETQYF | TGTGCCAGCAGTTACGGACCCGACCGGGAGACCCAGTACTTC
TRBJ2-4 | TRBV6-2/TRBV6-3 | many | . | CARNPDLYIQYF | TGTGCCAGAAATCCGGACTTGTACATTCAGTACTTC
TRBJ1-5 | TRBV6-2/TRBV6-3 | . | . | CASSFTTGTSSNQPQHF | TGTGCCAGCAGTTTTACCACCGGGACATCGAGCAATCAGCCCCAGCATTTT
TRBJ1-2 | TRBV29-1 | many | . | CSVEDLNYGYTF | TGCAGCGTTGAGGACCTAAACTATGGCTACACCTTC
TRBJ2-7 | TRBV15 | . | . | CATSRDRSVVQSSYEQYF | TGTGCCACCAGCAGAGATCGGTCCGTAGTTCAAAGCTCCTACGAGCAGTACTTC
TRBJ2-7 | TRBV6-5 | many | . | CASSYSISPGSYEQYF | TGTGCCAGCAGTTACTCGATCTCACCTGGCTCCTACGAGCAGTACTTC